This T cell receptor (beta chain) was observed in a study of blood T cell repertoires in COVID-19. Background on the study: Specimens from acute and convalescent COVID-19 originated in the United States, Italy and Spain. The analysed material was cDNA or gDNA that came from T cells, B-cell-depleted T cells, or PBMCs.

TCRdb keeps only in-frame clones here, not all; method: immunoSEQ multiplex PCR. The table has 200,000 to 250,000 clones, 84% seen once. V shed 1 base and J shed 9 bases, with 13 bases lying between them. Germline V gene data show CDR1 as SEHNR and CDR2 as FQNEAQ (reference sequence). The CDR3 length is 14 residues. Followed over time, Seattle patients had been enrolled while infection was active. V usage is TRBV7-9 and J usage is TRBJ2-1; D not resolved. Input material: peripheral blood. This receptor was taken from a woman at least 80 years old with COVID-19, enrolled during active disease. CDR3 region: CASSLELVSGEQFF. The CDR3 DNA follows: TGTGCCAGCAGCTTAGAGCTTGTGTCCGGTGAGCAGTTCTTC.